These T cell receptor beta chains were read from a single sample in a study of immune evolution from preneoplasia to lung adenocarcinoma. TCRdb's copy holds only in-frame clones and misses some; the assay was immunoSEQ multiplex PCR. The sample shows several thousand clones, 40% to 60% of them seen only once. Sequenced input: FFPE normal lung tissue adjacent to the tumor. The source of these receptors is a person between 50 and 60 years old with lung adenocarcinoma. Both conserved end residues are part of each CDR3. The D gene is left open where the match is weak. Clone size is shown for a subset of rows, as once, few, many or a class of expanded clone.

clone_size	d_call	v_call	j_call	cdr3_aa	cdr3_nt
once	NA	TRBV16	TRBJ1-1	CASSQGRESEAFF	TGTGCCAGCAGCCAAGGGAGGGAAAGTGAAGCTTTCTTT
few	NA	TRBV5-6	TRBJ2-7	CASSPLEGVHEQYF	TGTGCCAGCAGCCCCCTTGAGGGGGTCCACGAGCAGTACTTC
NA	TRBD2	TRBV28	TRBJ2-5	CASSFSLGGDQETQYF	TGTGCCAGCAGTTTCAGTCTCGGGGGGGACCAAGAGACCCAGTACTTC
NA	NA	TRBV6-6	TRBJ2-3	CASSKGNEMGTDTQYF	TGTGCCAGCAGCAAGGGAAATGAGATGGGGACAGATACGCAGTATTTT
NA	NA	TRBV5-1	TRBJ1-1	CASSYQEYTEAFF	TGCGCCAGCAGCTATCAGGAGTACACTGAAGCTTTCTTT
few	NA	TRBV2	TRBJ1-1	CASSEVLDRFTEAFF	TGTGCCAGCAGTGAAGTTCTGGACAGATTCACTGAAGCTTTCTTT
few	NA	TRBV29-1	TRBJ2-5	CSVARETQYF	TGCAGCGTTGCGAGAGAGACCCAGTACTTC
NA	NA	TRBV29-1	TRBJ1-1	CSVEQGRGGKAFF	TGCAGCGTTGAACAGGGTAGGGGGGGGAAAGCTTTCTTT
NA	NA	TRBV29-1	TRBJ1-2	CSGDGYTF	TGCAGCGGAGATGGCTACACCTTC
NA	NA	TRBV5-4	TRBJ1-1	CASSLARETEAFF	TGTGCCAGCAGCTTGGCCAGGGAGACTGAAGCTTTCTTT
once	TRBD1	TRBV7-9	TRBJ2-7	CASSLFGRGTGGSEQYF	TGTGCCAGCAGCTTATTCGGGAGGGGGACAGGGGGCTCCGAGCAGTACTTC
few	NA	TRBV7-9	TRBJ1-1	CASSLQVGDTEAFF	TGTGCCAGCAGCTTACAGGTGGGGGACACTGAAGCTTTCTTT
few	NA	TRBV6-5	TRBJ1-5	CASSYSGSGQPQHF	TGTGCCAGCAGTTACTCGGGATCAGGTCAGCCCCAGCATTTT
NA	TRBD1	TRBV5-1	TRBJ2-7	CASSLDRGPNEQYF	TGCGCCAGCAGCTTGGACAGGGGGCCTAACGAGCAGTACTTC
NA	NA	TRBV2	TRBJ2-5	CASSEAQETQYF	TGTGCCAGCAGTGAAGCGCAAGAGACCCAGTACTTC
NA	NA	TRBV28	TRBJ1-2	CASRGVHSHWHYGYTF	TGTGCCAGCAGGGGGGTGCACTCCCACTGGCACTATGGCTACACCTTC
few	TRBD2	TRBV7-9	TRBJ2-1	CASSPGSGGDFNEQFF	TGTGCCAGCAGCCCCGGTAGCGGGGGGGACTTCAATGAGCAGTTCTTC
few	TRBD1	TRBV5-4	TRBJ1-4	CASSLGGQGSNEKLFF	TGTGCCAGCAGCTTGGGCGGACAGGGTTCGAATGAAAAACTGTTTTTT
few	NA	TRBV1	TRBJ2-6	CTSSGTRLCTKSANVLRANVLTF	TGCACCAGCAGTGGAACGCGTTTGTGCACAAAGTCGGCCAACGTCCTGCGGGCCAACGTCCTGACTTTC
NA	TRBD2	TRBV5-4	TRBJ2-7	CASSLRLAGVKEQYF	TGTGCCAGCAGCTTGCGACTAGCGGGAGTCAAAGAGCAGTACTTC
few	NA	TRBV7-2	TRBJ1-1	CASRIQGIHKAFF	TGTGCCAGCAGAATACAGGGAATCCACAAAGCTTTCTTT
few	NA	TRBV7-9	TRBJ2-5	CASSLSSGYQETQYF	TGTGCCAGCAGCTTATCGTCAGGGTACCAAGAGACCCAGTACTTC
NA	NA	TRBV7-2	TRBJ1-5	CASSRERNQPQHF	TGTGCCAGCAGCCGAGAACGGAATCAGCCCCAGCATTTT
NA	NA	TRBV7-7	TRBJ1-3	CASSVGPGNTIYF	TGTGCTAGCAGCGTTGGACCTGGAAACACCATATATTTT
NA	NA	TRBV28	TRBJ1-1	CASSQQGETEAFF	TGTGCCAGCAGCCAACAGGGAGAGACTGAAGCTTTCTTT
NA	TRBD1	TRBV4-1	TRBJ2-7	CASSQVPGQGDEQYF	TGCGCCAGCAGCCAAGTCCCCGGACAGGGCGACGAGCAGTACTTC
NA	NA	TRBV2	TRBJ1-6	CASAGPGRYNSPLHF	TGTGCCAGCGCTGGCCCTGGGAGGTATAATTCACCCCTCCACTTT
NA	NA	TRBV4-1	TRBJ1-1	CASSHHGQIEAFF	TGCGCCAGCAGCCACCACGGACAGATTGAAGCTTTCTTT
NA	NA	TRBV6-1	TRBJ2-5	CAIRQDSPPETQYF	TGTGCCATAAGACAGGACAGTCCTCCGGAGACCCAGTACTTC
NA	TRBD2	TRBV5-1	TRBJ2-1	CASSLWTSGFNEQFF	TGCGCCAGCAGCTTGTGGACTAGCGGATTCAATGAGCAGTTCTTC
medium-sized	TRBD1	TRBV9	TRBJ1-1	CASSVGTGITEAFF	TGTGCCAGCAGCGTAGGGACAGGGATCACTGAAGCTTTCTTT
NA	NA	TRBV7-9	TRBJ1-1	CASSWNTEAFF	TGTGCCAGCAGCTGGAACACTGAAGCTTTCTTT
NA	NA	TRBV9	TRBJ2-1	CASSVGDRYNEQFF	TGTGCCAGCAGCGTAGGCGACAGGTACAATGAGCAGTTCTTC
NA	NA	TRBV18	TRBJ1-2	CASSEGRNYGYTF	TGTGCCAGCTCAGAAGGACGGAACTATGGCTACACCTTC
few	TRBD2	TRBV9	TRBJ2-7	CASSATSGGVDEQYF	TGTGCCAGCAGCGCCACTAGCGGCGGAGTGGACGAGCAGTACTTC
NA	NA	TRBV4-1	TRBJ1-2	CASSRNSGVDNYGYTF	TGCGCCAGCAGCCGGAATAGTGGGGTAGACAACTATGGCTACACCTTC
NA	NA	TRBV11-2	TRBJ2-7	CASSWDRDDSYEQYF	TGTGCCAGCAGCTGGGACCGGGACGACTCCTACGAGCAGTACTTC
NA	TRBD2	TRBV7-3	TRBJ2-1	CASSLTSGVNNEQFF	TGTGCCAGCAGCTTAACTAGCGGGGTAAACAATGAGCAGTTCTTC
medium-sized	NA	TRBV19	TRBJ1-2	CASSPQREGYTF	TGTGCCAGTAGTCCCCAAAGAGAAGGCTACACCTTC
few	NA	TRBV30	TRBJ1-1	CAWIPGPTMNTEAFF	TGTGCCTGGATCCCCGGACCGACCATGAACACTGAAGCTTTCTTT
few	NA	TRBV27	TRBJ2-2	CASSLRYTGELFF	TGTGCCAGCAGTTTAAGGTACACCGGGGAGCTGTTTTTT
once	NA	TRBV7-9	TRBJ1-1	CASSQTTEAFF	TGTGCCAGCAGCCAAACCACTGAAGCTTTCTTT
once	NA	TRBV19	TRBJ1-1	CASSINSLSTEAFF	TGTGCCAGTAGTATAAACAGCCTGAGCACTGAAGCTTTCTTT
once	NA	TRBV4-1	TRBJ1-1	CASSQSTGKNTEAFF	TGCGCCAGCAGCCAATCTACAGGGAAGAACACTGAAGCTTTCTTT
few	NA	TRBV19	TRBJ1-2	CASSINQGTYGYTF	TGTGCCAGTAGTATAAACCAGGGGACCTATGGCTACACCTTC